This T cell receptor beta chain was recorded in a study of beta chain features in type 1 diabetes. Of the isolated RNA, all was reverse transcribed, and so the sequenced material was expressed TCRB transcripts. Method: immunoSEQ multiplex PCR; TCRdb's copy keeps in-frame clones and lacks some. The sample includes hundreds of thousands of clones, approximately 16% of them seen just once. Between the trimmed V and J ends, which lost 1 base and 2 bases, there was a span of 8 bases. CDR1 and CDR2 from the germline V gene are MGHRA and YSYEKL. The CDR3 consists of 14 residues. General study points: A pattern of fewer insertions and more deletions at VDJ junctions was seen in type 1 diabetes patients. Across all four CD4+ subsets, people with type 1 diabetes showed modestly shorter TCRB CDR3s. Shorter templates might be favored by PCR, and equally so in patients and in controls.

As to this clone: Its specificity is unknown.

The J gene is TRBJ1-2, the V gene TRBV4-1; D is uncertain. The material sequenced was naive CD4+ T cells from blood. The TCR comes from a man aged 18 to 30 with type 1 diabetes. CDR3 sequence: CASSQGGLNYGYTF. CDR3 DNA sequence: TGCGCCAGCAGCCAAGGAGGCCTGAACTATGGCTACACCTTC.